These 18 T cell receptor beta chains share one sample of origin, sequenced in a study of T cell clonotyping in hematopoietic cell transplantation. Profiling relied on immunoSEQ multiplex PCR, and the TCRdb table lists in-frame clones only, not all of them. The sample has just under 9,500 clones, approximately 79% seen once; the top ten hold about 17%. Sample: PBMCs, taken 180 days after allogeneic stem cell transplant. These receptors came from a male patient aged 35-55 years who had an allogeneic stem cell transplant from a related donor, so the T cells may come from the graft donor. Some clones in this sample may be carry-over from other donors' samples.

The CDR3 loop is CASREAVANTEAFF. Here the CDR3 DNA reads TGCGCCAGCAGGGAGGCGGTCGCGAACACTGAAGCTTTCTTT. The rearrangement joins TRBV5-1 to TRBJ1-1; D gene unclear. This CDR3 has 14 residues. The germline V and J ends were trimmed by 5 bases and 1 base, with 12 bases remaining between them. Germline loops: CDR1 SGHRS, CDR2 YFSETQ.

The V call is TRBV5-6, the J call TRBJ1-2; 10 positions agree with TRBD1. The junction had 9 bases not matched to a gene; V was cut back by 4 bases and J by 3 bases. The CDR3 runs 16 residues. The germline V gene encodes CDR1 SGHDT and CDR2 YYEEEE. CDR3 DNA sequence: TGTGCCAGCAGCATAAGGACAGGGGGTTTTGACTATGGCTACACCTTC. This codes for CASSIRTGGFDYGYTF.

This clone was seen more than once but under ten times. The chain couples TRBV28 to TRBJ1-2, with unresolved D. This CDR3 contains 14 residues. Germline V gene lookup returns CDR1 MDHEN and CDR2 SYDVKM. V lost 2 bases and J 0 bases, leaving 7 bases between the germline ends. CDR3 nucleotide sequence: TGTGCCAGCAGTTTAGAGCCACCTAACTATGGCTACACCTTC. It translates to CASSLEPPNYGYTF.

This clone was recorded a few times. J is TRBJ1-1 and V is TRBV2; D is unclear. V was cut by 7 bases and J by 6 bases, with 9 bases left in between. CDR1 is SNHLY, CDR2 FYNNEI, per germline. This CDR3 has 11 amino acids. The CDR3 DNA sequence: TGTGCCAGCACCCTAAGGGCTGAAGCTTTCTTT. It yields the protein CASTLRAEAFF.

This chain uses TRBV5-1 with TRBJ1-6; a possible D gene is TRBD1 (5 bases). Trimming shortened V by 0 bases and J by 7 bases, and 14 bases separated the two germline ends. The germline V gene encodes CDR1 SGHRS and CDR2 YFSETQ. The CDR3 length is 16 residues. The CDR3 protein is CASSLALGARNSPLHF. The DNA for the CDR3 is TGCGCCAGCAGCTTGGCCCTAGGGGCTCGGAATTCACCCCTCCACTTT.

The CDR3 here is CASSIGVYYYNYGYTF. CDR3 sequence (DNA): TGTGCCAGTAGTATCGGGGTATACTACTATAACTATGGCTACACCTTC. This chain links TRBV19 with TRBJ1-2, with D uncertain. Germline-derived CDR1 and CDR2 are LNHDA and SQIVND (reference sequence). Between the trimmed V and J ends, which lost 3 bases and 1 base, there was a span of 15 bases. The CDR3 contains 16 residues.

The chain employs TRBV6-5 and TRBJ2-3, with 9 bases fitting TRBD1. V lost 2 bases to trimming and J lost 6 bases; unmatched junction nucleotides: 3. This CDR3 has 14 residues. The germline CDR1 and CDR2 sequences are MNHEY and SVGAGI. CDR3 sequence reads: CASSYEQGADTQYF. The CDR3 bases are TGTGCCAGCAGTTACGAACAGGGGGCGGATACGCAGTATTTT.

The rearrangement uses TRBV2 and TRBJ1-1, with TRBD1 as a possible D gene (5 bases). Germline V gives CDR1 SNHLY, CDR2 FYNNEI. The CDR3 loop spans 14 amino acids. V dropped 7 bases and J dropped 0 bases, with 12 bases sitting between them. The CDR3 bases are TGTGCCAGCAACGAAGACAGTATGAACACTGAAGCTTTCTTT. It is translated as CASNEDSMNTEAFF. The full variable domain, in which reference TRBV2 and TRBJ1-1 provide the parts outside the CDR3, is EPEVTQTPSHQVTQMGQEVILRCVPISNHLYFYWYRQILGQKVEFLVSFYNNEISEKSEIFDDQFSVERPDGSNFTLKIRSTKLEDSAMYFCASNEDSMNTEAFFGQGTRLTVV.

V is TRBV19 and J is TRBJ2-4; the match to TRBD1 covers 7 bases. J was trimmed by 2 bases and V by 0 bases; bases with no gene match: 10. The CDR3 has 18 residues. The V gene's germline CDR1 is LNHDA and CDR2 SQIVND (reference sequence). CDR3 DNA: TGTGCCAGTAGTATAGATCTATGGACAGGTAAAACCAAAAACATTCAGTACTTC. It yields the protein CASSIDLWTGKTKNIQYF.

The V and J genes are TRBV5-6 and TRBJ2-7, with TRBD2 as a possible D gene (7 bases). Trimming stripped 0 bases from V and 5 bases from J, with 12 bases between. Germline CDR1 reads SGHDT; CDR2 reads YYEEEE. The CDR3 runs 14 residues. The CDR3 coding sequence is TGTGCCAGCAGCTTGGCGGGGGGCTTACACGAGCAGTACTTC. Its translation is CASSLAGGLHEQYF.

The chain is built from TRBV11-1 and TRBJ2-3; 8 bases match TRBD1. The CDR3 loop spans 16 amino acids. Germline-derived CDR1 and CDR2 are SGHAT and FQDESV (reference sequence). With 5 bases clipped from V and 0 bases from J, the junction kept 7 bases outside the gene matches. The CDR3 sequence is CASSLRTGTSTDTQYF. The CDR3 nucleotides are TGTGCCAGCAGCCTCCGGACAGGGACAAGCACAGATACGCAGTATTTT. Full variable domain (rest looked up from reference TRBV11-1 and TRBJ2-3): EAEVAQSPRYKITEKSQAVAFWCDPISGHATLYWYRQILGQGPELLVQFQDESVVDDSQLPKDRFSAERLKGVDSTLKIQPAELGDSAMYLCASSLRTGTSTDTQYFGPGTRLTVL.

The chain recombines TRBV11-2 with TRBJ1-3, with unresolved D. The germline V gene encodes CDR1 SGHAT and CDR2 FQNNGV. Trimming took off 4 bases at V and 0 bases at J, with 10 bases between the two ends. There are 15 residues in the CDR3. CDR3 sequence reads: CASSSAGSSGNTIYF. The DNA of the CDR3 is TGTGCCAGCAGCTCAGCGGGGAGCTCTGGAAACACCATATATTTT.

This sequence joins TRBV7-8 and TRBJ2-7, with 9 bases aligning to TRBD1. V shed 8 bases, J shed 4 bases, and the junction held 9 bases outside the gene matches. Germline values: CDR1 SGHVS, CDR2 FQNEAQ. The CDR3 contains 14 residues. The chain's CDR3 is CASGTGTGNYEQYF. DNA for the CDR3: TGTGCCAGCGGAACCGGGACAGGGAATTACGAGCAGTACTTC. The full variable domain, in which reference TRBV7-8 and TRBJ2-7 provide the parts outside the CDR3, is GAGVSQSPRYKVAKRGQDVALRCDPISGHVSLFWYQQALGQGPEFLTYFQNEAQLDKSGLPSDRFFAERPEGSVSTLKIQRTQQEDSAVYLCASGTGTGNYEQYFGPGTRLTVT.

The V and J genes are TRBV5-1 and TRBJ2-3, with TRBD1 identical over 7 bases. Germline loops: CDR1 SGHRS, CDR2 YFSETQ. The CDR3 consists of 14 residues. V trimming: 2 bases; J trimming: 5 bases; junction bases outside the gene matches: 5. CDR3: CASSFEGGQDTQYF. The CDR3 coding sequence is TGCGCCAGCAGCTTTGAAGGGGGCCAAGATACGCAGTATTTT.

CDR3 residues: CASSAVAGGRNEQFF. The CDR3 DNA is TGTGCCAGCAGCGCCGTAGCGGGGGGGCGAAATGAGCAGTTCTTC. The J gene is TRBJ2-1, the V gene TRBV9, with TRBD2 matching over 11 bases. V gave up 3 bases and J gave up 7 bases; unmatched junction bases: 6. The germline gives CDR1 SGDLS, CDR2 YYNGEE. The length of the CDR3 is 15 residues.

A single count supports this clone. The chain carries TRBV5-6 and TRBJ1-2; D is unclear. This CDR3 spans 13 amino acids. Trimming took 0 bases from V and 0 from J, leaving 3 bases between them. In germline, CDR1 is SGHDT, CDR2 YYEEEE. The CDR3 DNA follows: TGTGCCAGCAGCTTGGTGGCTAACTATGGCTACACCTTC. Protein sequence: CASSLVANYGYTF.

This rearrangement joins TRBV27 to TRBJ2-3; D is perhaps TRBD2 (5 bases). Germline CDR1 MNHEY, CDR2 SMNVEV (reference sequence). V gave up 6 bases and J gave up 1 base, with 14 bases separating them. CDR3 length equals 15 residues. CDR3 sequence reads: CASSLGVRGTDTQYF. The CDR3 nucleotides read TGTGCCAGCAGCCTTGGAGTGAGGGGCACAGATACGCAGTATTTT.

The chain has TRBV5-8 and TRBJ1-5; D is possibly TRBD1 (6 bases). Trimming pared 1 base from V and 0 bases from J, leaving 11 bases between. Germline CDR1 reads SGHTS; CDR2 reads YDEGEE. CDR3 length: 16 amino acids. Here the CDR3 reads CASSLWAGDSNQPQHF. CDR3 DNA: TGTGCCAGCAGCTTGTGGGCAGGGGATAGCAATCAGCCCCAGCATTTT.